This T cell receptor (beta chain) comes out of a study of T cells in Graves' hyperthyroidism and ophthalmopathy (dated by TCRdb to about 2019). Looking at the study overall: Peripheral blood was collected at initial diagnosis, before any treatment. To identify distinguishing TCR V-J signatures, a discovery cohort of about 100 patients was used, comprising 40 to 45 with Graves' ophthalmopathy and around 57 with stable Graves' hyperthyroidism. Prospective prediction of ophthalmopathy was tested in an independent validation cohort of approximately 19 hyperthyroidism patients and 17 patients who later progressed to ophthalmopathy. For training and testing, the 100 or so patients in the discovery cohort were randomly divided in a 7:3 ratio. In roughly six Graves' hyperthyroidism patients, the study also compared T-cell repertoires from thyroid tissue with T-cell repertoires from blood. Following sampling, methimazole starting at 30 mg daily was given to hyperthyroidism patients, and high-dose intravenous methylprednisolone was given to ophthalmopathy patients. TCR Vbeta CDR3 sequencing of 135 peripheral blood samples (around 45 ophthalmopathy, approximately 80 hyperthyroidism and roughly 17 progressor patients) is reported in the paper.

Stable Graves' hyperthyroidism was defined as no progression to ophthalmopathy during 18 months of follow-up. Hyperthyroidism patients were newly diagnosed, had a disease duration of under 2 months, and were aged 18 to 65 years. Any patient with an uncontrolled infection, another autoimmune disease, pregnancy or lactation was excluded. Diagnoses relied on clinical symptoms, serum thyroxine and TRAb, thyroid ultrasound and orbital computed tomography. PBMCs were isolated from 10 ml of fresh peripheral blood by Ficoll-Paque density gradient centrifugation. Trizol reagent was used to extract total RNA, and RNA quality was then checked on an Agilent 2100 Bioanalyzer. The TCR beta CDR3 regions were amplified from RNA transcripts. For the first round of RT-PCR on the TCR CDR3, the HTBI primer set was used together with the Qiagen OneStep RT-PCR kit. A second multiplex PCR round built the libraries, followed by size selection and purification. Libraries were sequenced paired-end with 100 bp reads on an Illumina HiSeq2000. As for the authors' bioinformatics: SOAPnuke was used to process the raw data, throwing out any read that contained adapters or uncalled bases, had a mean Phred below 15, or lacked an exact constant-primer or identifier match. High-quality paired reads were merged with COPE v1.2.5, and unique nucleotide sequences were defined as clonotypes. MiTCR v1.1 was used to align clonotypes to the IMGT TRBV, TRBD and TRBJ reference segments. The analysis was restricted to V-J combinations with a frequency above 0.0001, which together covered just over 99% of the repertoires. The TCS score was defined as the ratio of F50 (clonal expansion) to E x V (chaos), calculated using BLOSUM62-based TCRdist between CDR3 peptides within each V-J. Welch's t-statistics and random forest reduced 450 to 600 V-J features to 10 to 15, which were used in a naive Bayes classifier (R e1071). TCRdb trimmed public reads at Q25 via fastp, called clones via MiXCR and kept in-frame beta chains. Rows with one shared CDR3 protein collapse into an entry with the most common genes and DNA. The V and J calls were not made by the authors but by TCRdb's processing. The sample table records some 460,000 distinct CDR3 sequences; approximately 15% of these occur just once. The ten top clones hold 7.7% of the sample.

Points the paper makes about the study in general: A model built on a 13 V-J signature distinguished ophthalmopathy from stable hyperthyroidism, reaching over 85% sensitivity and around 81% specificity in cross-validation and 80%/75% in testing. Blood samples also contained most of the expanded thyroid clonotypes (frequency above 0.001), which suggests that blood repertoires may reflect thyroid immune responses. No statistical method was used to fix the sample size in advance, and group allocation was not hidden from the investigators. In validation, the model predicted progression to ophthalmopathy with approximately 71% sensitivity and around 72% specificity, a median of about 6 months before onset.

CDR1 is given as MNHNS and CDR2 as SASEGT, both from the germline V gene. Trimming takes 10 bases off V and 3 bases off J; junction bases not matched to a gene: 12. The CDR3 goes from the cysteine to the phenylalanine over 16 residues. The read is trimmed to its CDR3 DNA, 48 bases read in frame from base 1. This clonotype has more than one count but fewer than ten. It lacks a known antigen. The input lacks base qualities; no much larger clone sits a single base away. The receptor was derived from a woman under 30 with Graves' hyperthyroidism. The rearranged segments are TRBV6-1 and TRBJ2-2, with 9 bases in between that match TRBD2. The material sequenced was blood. At the DNA level, the sequence is TGTGCCACCCGATGGGGCGGGGGGGCCGACACCGGGGAGCTGTTTTTT. It codes for CATRWGGGADTGELFF.